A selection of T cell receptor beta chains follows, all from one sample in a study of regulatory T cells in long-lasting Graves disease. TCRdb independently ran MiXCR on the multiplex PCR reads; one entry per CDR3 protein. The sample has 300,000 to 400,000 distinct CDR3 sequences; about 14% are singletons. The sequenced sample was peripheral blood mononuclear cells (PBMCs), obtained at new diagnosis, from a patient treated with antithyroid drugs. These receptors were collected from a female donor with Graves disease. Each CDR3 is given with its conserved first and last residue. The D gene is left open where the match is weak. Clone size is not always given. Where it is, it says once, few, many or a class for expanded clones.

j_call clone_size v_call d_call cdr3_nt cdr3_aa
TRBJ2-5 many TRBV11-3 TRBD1 TGTGCCAGCAGCTTAGGAGGGACAGGGGGTGAGACCCAGTACTTC CASSLGGTGGETQYF
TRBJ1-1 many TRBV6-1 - TGTGCCAGCATTACAACCGGGGTGAACACTGAAGCTTTCTTT CASITTGVNTEAFF
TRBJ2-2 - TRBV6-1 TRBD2 TGTGCCAGCAGAAATAGCGGGGCTAACACCGGGGAGCTGTTTTTT CASRNSGANTGELFF
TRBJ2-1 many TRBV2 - TGTGCCAGCATTTCGGGACCCCTTAGCTCCTACAATGAGCAGTTCTTC CASISGPLSSYNEQFF
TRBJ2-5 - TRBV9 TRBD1 TGTGCCAGCAGCGCCGACGGACAGGGGCAGCGGACCCAGTACTTC CASSADGQGQRTQYF
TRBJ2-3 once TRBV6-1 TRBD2 TGTGCCAGCAGAAGACTAGCGGGAGGGCCAGGTAGCACAGATACGCAGTATTTT CASRRLAGGPGSTDTQYF
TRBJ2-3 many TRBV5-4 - TGTGCCAGCAGCTTGGTAGGAGGGAGTGGGGATACGCAGTATTTT CASSLVGGSGDTQYF
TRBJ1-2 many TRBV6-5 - TGTGCCAGCAGTTACTCTCCGAGAGGCTATGGCTACACCTTC CASSYSPRGYGYTF
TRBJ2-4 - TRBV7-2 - TGTGCCAGCAGCTTAGTTGGTATTCAGTACTTC CASSLVGIQYF
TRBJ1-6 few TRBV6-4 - TGTGCCAGCAGTGACCGGACGGGAAATAATTCACCCCTCCACTTT CASSDRTGNNSPLHF
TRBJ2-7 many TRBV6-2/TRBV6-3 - TGTGCCAGCAGCTACCCTGGACGGAACTACGAGCAGTACTTC CASSYPGRNYEQYF
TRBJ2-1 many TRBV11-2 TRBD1 TGTGCCAGCAGGCGTACAGGGGCTAATGAGCAGTTCTTC CASRRTGANEQFF
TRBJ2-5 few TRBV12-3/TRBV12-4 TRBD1 TGTGCCAGCAGTCCAACGACAGGGGGCCAAGAGACCCAGTACTTC CASSPTTGGQETQYF
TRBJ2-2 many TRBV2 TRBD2 TGCTCCTGGCGGGAGGGCCCCGGGGAGCTGTTTTTT CSWREGPGELFF
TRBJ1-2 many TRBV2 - TGTGCCAGCAGGGGCGGTGACTATGGCTACACCTTC CASRGGDYGYTF
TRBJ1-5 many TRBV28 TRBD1 TGTGCCAGCATCATGCAGGGGGCTCAGCCCCAGCATTTT CASIMQGAQPQHF
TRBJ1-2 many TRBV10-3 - TGTGCCATCAGTGAGTTCTCAGGGGATGGCGGCTACACCTTC CAISEFSGDGGYTF
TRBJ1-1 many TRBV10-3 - TGTGCCATCAGTGAGGGTCCGGGACGGAAAAACACTGAAGCTTTCTTT CAISEGPGRKNTEAFF
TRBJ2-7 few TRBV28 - TGTGCCAGCAGTTTCGTTGTGGGGTTGGGGGAGGTCTCCTACGAGCAGTACTTC CASSFVVGLGEVSYEQYF
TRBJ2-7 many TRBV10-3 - TGTGCCATCAGTGAGTCGGCGCCCTACGAGCAGTACTTC CAISESAPYEQYF
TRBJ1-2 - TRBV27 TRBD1 TGTGCCAGCAGTTGGCAGGGCTTGACAGGGCTCGGTGGCTACACCTTC CASSWQGLTGLGGYTF
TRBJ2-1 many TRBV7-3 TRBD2 TGTGCCAGCAGCAAGGGGACTAGCGGGTGGGTTGAGCAGTTCTTC CASSKGTSGWVEQFF
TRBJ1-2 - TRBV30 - TGTGCCTGGAAAGGGGTCCCTTCCGGGGGAAAGGACTATGGCTACACCTTC CAWKGVPSGGKDYGYTF
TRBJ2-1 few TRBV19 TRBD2 TGTGCCAGTAGTATTGTGGCTAGCGGTTACAATGAGCAGTTCTTC CASSIVASGYNEQFF
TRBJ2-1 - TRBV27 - TGTGCCAGCAGTCCTAGGGGGGGGCTCTCCTACAATGAGCAGTTCTTC CASSPRGGLSYNEQFF
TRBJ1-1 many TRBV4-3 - TGCGCCAGCAGCCAAGCGGCGTACGGATTGAACACTGAAGCTTTCTTT CASSQAAYGLNTEAFF
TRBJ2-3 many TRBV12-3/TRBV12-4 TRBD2 TGTGCCAGCAGTTTAGATATGGCGGGGGACACAGATACGCAGTATTTT CASSLDMAGDTDTQYF
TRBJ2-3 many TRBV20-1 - TGCAGTGCTACCCTACGCGGAACCTTCACAGATACGCAGTATTTT CSATLRGTFTDTQYF
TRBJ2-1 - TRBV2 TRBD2 TGTGCCAGCACCGGACTAGCGGGATACGTTGAGCAGTTCTTC CASTGLAGYVEQFF
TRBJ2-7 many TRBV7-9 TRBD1 TGTGCCAGCAGCCCCGACAGGGGCGCTACCTACGAGCAGTACTTC CASSPDRGATYEQYF
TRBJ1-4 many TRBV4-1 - TGCGCCAGCAGCCAAGGCAGGGTTAATGAAAAACTGTTTTTT CASSQGRVNEKLFF
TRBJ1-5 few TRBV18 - TGTGCCAGCTCACCACCAACAGTACGCAATCAGCCCCAGCATTTT CASSPPTVRNQPQHF
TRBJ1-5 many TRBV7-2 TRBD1 TGTGCCAGCAGCTTGTGGACAGGGGAGGCTCAGCCCCAGCATTTT CASSLWTGEAQPQHF
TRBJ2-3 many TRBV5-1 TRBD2 TGCGCCAGCAGCTTGGAACTAGCGATGGATACGCAGTATTTT CASSLELAMDTQYF
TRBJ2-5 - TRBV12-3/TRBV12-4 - TGTGCCAGCAGTTTTTCGACAGTCCTCCAAGAGACCCAGTACTTC CASSFSTVLQETQYF
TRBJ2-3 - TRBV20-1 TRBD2 TGCAGTGCTAGAGACGTGGGACTAGCGGGCACAGATACGCAGTATTTT CSARDVGLAGTDTQYF
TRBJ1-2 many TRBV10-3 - TGTGCCATCACCGCCGACAGTTCACTAAACTATGGCTACACCTTC CAITADSSLNYGYTF
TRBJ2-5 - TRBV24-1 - TGTGCCACCAGTGACCGGACTAACGGGAGTGGTGAGACCCAGTACTTC CATSDRTNGSGETQYF
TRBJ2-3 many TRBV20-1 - TGCAGTGCTGGCCGGGACGCCACAGATACGCAGTATTTT CSAGRDATDTQYF
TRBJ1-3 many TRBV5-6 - TGTGCCAGCAGATACCTCAGGGGCTCCGGAAACACCATATATTTT CASRYLRGSGNTIYF
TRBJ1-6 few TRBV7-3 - TGTGCCAGCAGCTTAGGGGATACTGATTCACCCCTCCACTTT CASSLGDTDSPLHF
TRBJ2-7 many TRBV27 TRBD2 TGTGCCAGCAGTTTATTTTTGGGTAGCGGGAGCGTTGACGGAGAGCAGTACTTC CASSLFLGSGSVDGEQYF
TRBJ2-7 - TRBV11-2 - TGTGCCAGCAGCTTAGAGGCAGGGTCCCCCTACGAGCAGTACTTC CASSLEAGSPYEQYF
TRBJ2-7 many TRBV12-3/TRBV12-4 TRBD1 TGTGCCAGCCAAAATTCGGGCGTGTCGGGGACAGGGAAATCCTACGAGCAGTACTTC CASQNSGVSGTGKSYEQYF
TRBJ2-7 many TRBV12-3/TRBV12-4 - TGTGCCAGCAGTCCTGGGACAGTTTTTGGGGGGGGGAACGAGCAGTACTTC CASSPGTVFGGGNEQYF
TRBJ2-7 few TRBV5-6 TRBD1 TGTGCCAGCAGCGAAGGGACAGATCGTAGGCAGTACTTC CASSEGTDRRQYF
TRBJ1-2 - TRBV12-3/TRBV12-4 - TGTGCCAGCAGTTCCTCGGGGGCAGGCTATGGCTACACCTTC CASSSSGAGYGYTF
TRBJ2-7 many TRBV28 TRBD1 TGTGCCAGCAGTTCTGGGGACAGATACTACGAGCAGTACTTC CASSSGDRYYEQYF
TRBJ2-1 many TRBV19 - TGTGCCAGTAGTACGGGACGGAGACTTAGCTCCTACAATGAGCAGTTCTTC CASSTGRRLSSYNEQFF
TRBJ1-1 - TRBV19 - TGTGCCAGTAGTACTTTGGGACACCTGAACACTGAAGCTTTCTTT CASSTLGHLNTEAFF